The sequence of this T cell receptor beta chain was determined in a study of blood T cell repertoires in COVID-19. Study details: The United States, Italy and Spain were the sources of the acute and convalescent COVID-19 samples. PBMCs, B-cell-depleted T cells, or T cells were the source of the cDNA or gDNA that made up the material.

V lost 0 bases, J lost 7 bases, and 21 bases lay in between. Germline assignment: CDR1 SGDLS and CDR2 YYNGEE. This CDR3 spans 17 amino acids. This clone occurred a few times. Per the original methods: For nucleated cells, counts were estimated from reference gene primer amplification. Here immunoSEQ multiplex PCR was the method, and the copy in TCRdb shows in-frame clones only, minus some. V, J and clone size reflect that table, while D and trimming were determined from the DNA. The table shows 45,000 or so clones, with 70% to 85% occurring only once. Input material: peripheral blood. This rearrangement joins TRBV9 to TRBJ2-3, with D perhaps matching TRBD2 (6 bases). The TCR originated in a human donor in a cohort sampled during active COVID-19. CDR3 bases: TGTGCCAGCAGCGTAGATGGTGGGAGGCTAGTTGGCAATACGCAGTATTTT. Translating it yields CASSVDGGRLVGNTQYF.